This T cell receptor (beta chain) stems from a study of T cells in tuberculosis listed by TCRdb under 2018. In terms of the full investigation: In the study, CD1B tetramers and high-throughput TCR immunosequencing were combined to characterize T cells specific for the mycobacterial lipid antigen glucose monomycolate (GMM). IGRA-negative adolescents, IGRA-positive adolescents with latent tuberculosis and adults with active tuberculosis, around 9 per group, were compared in a South African clinical cohort. PBMC from patients with active tuberculosis were archived either before the start of standard anti-tuberculosis treatment or within 7 days of starting that treatment. General study outcomes and caveats: The smaller NN-distances were partly driven by shorter CDR3-alpha lengths in active tuberculosis patients, and the difference for TCR-beta did not reach statistical significance. Clinical samples were chosen by availability of cryopreserved specimens, and active tuberculosis cases were adults while controls were adolescents. A classifier using the diverse GMM-specific repertoire reached approximately 90% accuracy (AUROC roughly 0.9), compared with 60% to 75% accuracy using GEM motif frequencies. Smaller mean NN-distances to GMM-specific TCRs were observed in active tuberculosis TCR-alpha repertoires than in IGRA-negative controls, suggesting clonal expansion of GMM-specific TCRs.

Active tuberculosis patients were HIV-seronegative South African adults aged 18 years or older with a new diagnosis. Confirmation of active tuberculosis was obtained by positive sputum smear microscopy and/or positive M. tuberculosis culture. Unsorted cryopreserved PBMC were immunosequenced, covering on average approximately 91,000 T cells per clinical donor. The immunoSEQ multiplex PCR assay was used to generate TCR libraries, with TCR-beta and/or TCR-alpha/delta assays applied to each sample. The amplified TCR libraries were sequenced on the Illumina high-throughput platform. The original pipeline was this. Clustering and dimensionality reduction relied on pairwise TCRdist distances among GMM-specific receptors from T cells that were either sorted ex vivo or expanded in vitro. Each clinical repertoire was scored by mean NN-distance, the average TCRdist to the nearest 10% of tetramer-positive reference sequences. GEM TCR motif frequency was computed as the fraction of unique TCRs matching known GEM sequences by V/J usage and CDR3 length. Linear discriminant analysis with leave-one-out cross-validation, implemented in scikit-learn, was used to classify active tuberculosis. Entries here come from immuneACCESS through TCRdb and include only in-frame sequences with V and J called. Some clones fail to appear in such tables; in the studies checked, an unresolved V gene covers under half of the shortfall, and the cause of the remainder is unknown. V, J and clone size derive from that table, while D and trimming were established from the DNA sequence. The sample table records fewer than 11,000 clones; approximately 94% of these occur just once. The ten largest clones take up around 13% of the sample.

The trim is 2 bases for V and 2 bases for J, with a gap of 6 bases between the germline ends. The CDR3 numbers 12 residues from cysteine through phenylalanine. Here the CDR3 DNA is all that survives: 36 bases in frame from base 1. As encoded in the germline V gene (reference sequence), CDR1 is GTSNPN while CDR2 is SVGIG. Concerning this clone itself: Its antigen is currently not known. No per-base quality is available; no much larger clone lies one base away.

Sequencing was done on a sample of PBMCs. The sequence was obtained from an adult with tuberculosis. The V gene is TRBV30 and the J gene is TRBJ1-2, with an unclear D gene assignment. The nucleotides are TGTGCCTGGAGTCTGACAAACTATGGCTACACCTTC. Its protein product is CAWSLTNYGYTF.